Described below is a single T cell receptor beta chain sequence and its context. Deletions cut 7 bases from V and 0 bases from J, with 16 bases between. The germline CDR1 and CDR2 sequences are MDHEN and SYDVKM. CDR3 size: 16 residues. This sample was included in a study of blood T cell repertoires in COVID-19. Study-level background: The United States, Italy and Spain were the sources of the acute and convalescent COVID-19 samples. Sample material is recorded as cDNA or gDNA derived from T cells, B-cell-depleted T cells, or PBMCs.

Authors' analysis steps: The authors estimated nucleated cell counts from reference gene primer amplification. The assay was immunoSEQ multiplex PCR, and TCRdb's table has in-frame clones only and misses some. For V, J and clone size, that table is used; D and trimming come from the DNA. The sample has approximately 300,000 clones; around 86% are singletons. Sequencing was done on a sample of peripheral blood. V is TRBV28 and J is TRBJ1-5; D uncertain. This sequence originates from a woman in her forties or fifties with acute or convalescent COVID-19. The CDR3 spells CASIPLSKNSNQPQHF. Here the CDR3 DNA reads TGTGCCAGCATCCCCCTTTCTAAGAATAGCAATCAGCCCCAGCATTTT.